The 32 T cell receptor beta chains listed next were all sequenced from one sample in a study of blood T cells in healthy people across ages (dated by TCRdb to the mid-2010s). Receptors were amplified or captured by 5' RACE. Sequenced using an Illumina HiSeq 2500. A second PCR of roughly 7 to 11 cycles was performed with a sample-barcoded 5' primer and a J-beta primer mix. Clones were called with MiXCR by TCRdb after fastp trimmed the public reads at Q25, and only in-frame beta chains were retained. All rows with the same CDR3 protein become a single entry with the most common DNA and genes. For this sample there are about 1.4 million distinct CDR3 sequences; around 59% appear just once. The top ten clonotypes cover more than 6% of the sample. Input material: blood. Every receptor here comes from a man between 18 and 35 years old in good health.

The gene calls are TRBV12-5 and TRBJ2-5, with TRBD2 as a possible D gene (5 bases). Trimming removed 0 bases from V and 5 bases from J, with 25 bases in between. Germline V CDR1 and CDR2: LGHNT, FRNRAP. The CDR3 covers 19 residues. CDR3 loop: CASGLVLKDWGSQNETQYF. As DNA, the CDR3 is TGTGCTAGTGGTTTGGTACTAAAGGACTGGGGAAGCCAAAATGAGACCCAGTACTTC.

This clonotype was recorded only once. J is TRBJ1-1 and V is TRBV6-5; the D gene is possibly TRBD1 (5 bases). Germline CDR1 is MNHEY and CDR2 is SVGAGI. V lost 0 bases and J 2 bases, leaving 10 bases between the germline ends. There are 15 residues in the CDR3. The CDR3: CASSYSGRTNTEAFF. The DNA for the CDR3 is TGTGCCAGCAGTTACTCGGGACGGACAAACACTGAAGCTTTCTTT.

The V call is TRBV6-5, the J call TRBJ2-2; a weak D match, TRBD2 (5 bases). Germline V lookup: CDR1 MNHEY, CDR2 SVGAGI. V was clipped by 6 bases and J by 3 bases, with 11 bases between them. The CDR3 is 14 residues long. Here the CDR3 reads CASRPSGDTGELFF. CDR3 bases: TGTGCCAGCAGGCCCTCCGGGGACACCGGGGAGCTGTTTTTT.

This clonotype was counted a few times. V and J are TRBV7-9 and TRBJ1-2; 9 bases fit TRBD1. The V gene's germline CDR1 is SEHNR and CDR2 FQNEAQ (reference sequence). The CDR3 is made up of 11 amino acids. Trimming at V came to 9 bases and at J to 6 bases, leaving 2 bases not matched to a gene. CDR3 nucleotides: TGTGCCAGTGGGACAGGGAATGGCTACACCTTC. Translating it yields CASGTGNGYTF.

This clonotype was counted a few times. The chain has TRBV29-1 and TRBJ2-7; 11 positions match TRBD2. The V gene's germline CDR1 is SQVTM and CDR2 ANQGSEA. J gave up 1 base and V 4 bases, and 6 bases lay outside the gene matches. The CDR3 runs 15 residues. CDR3 in amino acids: CSVAASGRPSYEQYF. The CDR3, as DNA: TGCAGCGTTGCGGCTAGCGGGAGGCCATCCTACGAGCAGTACTTC.

This clonotype was seen more than once but under ten times. The chain carries TRBV4-1 and TRBJ2-3, with D hard to call. This CDR3 is 14 amino acids long. The V gene lost 1 base and the J gene lost 1 base, with 6 bases spanning the gap. Germline V gene sequence: CDR1 MGHRA, CDR2 YSYEKL. The CDR3 protein is CASSQVPGTDTQYF. The CDR3 DNA sequence: TGCGCCAGCAGCCAAGTCCCAGGCACAGATACGCAGTATTTT.

This clonotype was found a few times. J is TRBJ1-1 and V is TRBV6-6; D not certain. Germline values: CDR1 MNHNY, CDR2 SVGAGI (reference sequence). V was cut by 0 bases and J by 7 bases, with 12 bases left in between. The CDR3 totals 14 residues. The CDR3 region is CASSYSRMADEAFF. Here the CDR3 DNA reads TGTGCCAGCAGTTACTCGAGAATGGCAGATGAAGCTTTCTTT.

This chain connects TRBV5-1 to TRBJ2-3; D gene unclear. The CDR3 is 14 amino acids. V was clipped by 4 bases and J by 1 base, with 10 bases between them. The V gene's germline CDR1 is SGHRS and CDR2 YFSETQ. CDR3 DNA: TGCGCCAGCAGCGAAGGGTGGGGCACAGATACGCAGTATTTT. Its translation is CASSEGWGTDTQYF.

This sequence joins TRBV20-1 and TRBJ2-5; 9 bases line up with TRBD1. The end of the DNA aligns better with TRBJ2-7, so the J call may be wrong. CDR1 and CDR2 (germline): DFQATT, SNEGSKA (reference sequence). The CDR3 has 13 amino acids. In DNA, the CDR3 is TGCAGTGCTAGAAGGGACAGGGTTTCCGAGCAGTACTTC. This codes for CSARRDRVSEQYF.

The chain joins TRBV6-2 or TRBV6-3 to TRBJ1-6; TRBD1 agrees at 7 bases. V was clipped by 5 bases and J by 5 bases; unmatched bases: 6. CDR1 and CDR2 (germline): MNHEY, SVGEGT. The CDR3 covers 15 residues. CDR3: CASSPTGKNNSPLHF. DNA of the CDR3: TGTGCCAGCAGTCCGACAGGGAAGAATAATTCACCCCTCCACTTT.

The rearrangement joins TRBV28 to TRBJ1-5, with D tentatively TRBD1 (5 bases). V lost 6 bases to trimming and J lost 3 bases, with 12 bases between them. Germline loops: CDR1 MDHEN, CDR2 SYDVKM. The CDR3 has 14 amino acids. CDR3 residues: CASRRGGTNQPQHF. DNA for the CDR3: TGTGCCAGCAGACGCGGGGGGACCAATCAGCCCCAGCATTTT. The full variable domain, completed using reference TRBV28 and TRBJ1-5, is DVKVTQSSRYLVKRTGEKVFLECVQDMDHENMFWYRQDPGLGLRLIYFSYDVKMKEKGDIPEGYSVSREKKERFSLILESASTNQTSMYLCASRRGGTNQPQHFGDGTRLSIL.

V and J are TRBV12-3 or TRBV12-4 and TRBJ2-7; 11 nucleotides match TRBD2. V shed 2 bases, J shed 4 bases, and the junction held 7 bases outside the gene matches. The CDR3 consists of 16 residues. CDR3 region: CASSLFERLAGYEQYF. CDR3 nucleotides: TGTGCCAGCAGTTTATTCGAAAGACTAGCGGGATACGAGCAGTACTTC.

This clonotype came up a few times. V gene TRBV6-2 or TRBV6-3 combines with J gene TRBJ2-1; 7 bases line up with TRBD1. The V and J ends lost 8 bases and 6 bases, in that order; junction bases with no gene match: 10. Germline V gene sequence: CDR1 MNHEY, CDR2 SVGEGT. The CDR3 consists of 14 residues. CDR3 region: CASGTGDSLNEQFF. As DNA, the CDR3 is TGTGCCAGCGGAACCGGGGACAGCCTCAATGAGCAGTTCTTC.

The table lists this clonotype with a few counts. V and J are TRBV7-2 and TRBJ2-3; the D gene is possibly TRBD1 (6 bases). Per germline, CDR1 SGHTA and CDR2 FQGNSA. V lost 5 bases to trimming and J lost 4 bases, with 13 bases between them. The CDR3 covers 14 residues. The CDR3 region has the DNA TGTGCCAGCAGCACCCAGACAGGACCAGATACGCAGTATTTT. Residues: CASSTQTGPDTQYF.

The V call is TRBV6-5, the J call TRBJ2-6; 10 nucleotides line up with TRBD2. The CDR3 runs to 20 residues. The germline V gene encodes CDR1 MNHEY and CDR2 SVGAGI. V was pared by 0 bases and J by 2 bases, with 10 bases of the junction left unmatched. The CDR3 DNA follows: TGTGCCAGCAGTTACTCCACTAGCGGGGCCGCTGATGCTGGGGCCAACGTCCTGACTTTC. Protein product: CASSYSTSGAADAGANVLTF.

J is TRBJ2-3 and V is TRBV7-2; 10 bases match TRBD2. J gave up 6 bases and V 4 bases, and 10 bases lay outside the gene matches. The CDR3 is 16 amino acids. The germline CDR1 and CDR2 sequences are SGHTA and FQGNSA. CDR3 region: CASSWLSGGEGDTQYF. CDR3 sequence (DNA): TGTGCCAGCAGCTGGCTCAGCGGGGGGGAAGGCGATACGCAGTATTTT.

The genes are TRBV5-5 and TRBJ1-4, with D uncertain. The CDR3 runs to 13 residues. Trimming left V 4 bases short and J 7 bases short, with 11 bases between. Per the germline V gene, CDR1 is SGHKS and CDR2 is YYEKEE (reference sequence). CDR3 loop: CASSPPPTEKLFF. The CDR3 nucleotides read TGTGCCAGCAGCCCCCCTCCGACTGAAAAACTGTTTTTT.

Only a few counts were recorded for this clonotype. This sequence joins TRBV5-1 and TRBJ2-5; TRBD1 matches 10 bases. Unmatched junction bases numbered 9, after V lost 3 bases and J lost 7 bases. From germline, CDR1 is SGHRS and CDR2 YFSETQ. The CDR3 is made up of 15 amino acids. This CDR3 is CASSSDRGRLGTQYF. As DNA, the CDR3 is TGCGCCAGCAGCTCTGACAGGGGGCGTTTGGGGACCCAGTACTTC.

J is TRBJ2-2 and V is TRBV4-1; a possible D gene is TRBD1 (6 bases). This CDR3 contains 11 residues. Germline assignment: CDR1 MGHRA and CDR2 YSYEKL. V was shortened by 3 bases and J by 13 bases, with 9 bases between the two germline ends. Here the CDR3 DNA reads TGCGCCAGCAGCCAGCCCAGGGGGCTGTTTTTT. It is translated as CASSQPRGLFF.

V is TRBV12-3 or TRBV12-4 and J is TRBJ2-5; D ambiguous. The CDR3 covers 13 residues. Deletions cut 2 bases from V and 4 bases from J, with 8 bases between. The CDR3 protein is CASSLLLSETQYF. In DNA form, the CDR3 reads TGTGCCAGCAGTTTACTACTTTCAGAGACCCAGTACTTC.

The rearrangement uses TRBV6-6 and TRBJ2-7; D is unclear. The V gene's germline CDR1 is MNHNY and CDR2 SVGAGI (reference sequence). V dropped 5 bases and J dropped 2 bases, with 13 bases sitting between them. The CDR3 consists of 14 residues. The CDR3 spells CASSRGPEAYEQYF. The CDR3 region has the DNA TGTGCCAGCAGTCGCGGACCAGAGGCCTACGAGCAGTACTTC.

The chain carries TRBV5-1 and TRBJ1-1, with D uncertain. Germline V CDR1 and CDR2: SGHRS, YFSETQ. Trimming shortened V by 5 bases and J by 4 bases, and 18 bases separated the two germline ends. This CDR3 is 15 amino acids long. This CDR3 reads CASSSARPKGTEAFF. CDR3 nucleotide sequence: TGCGCCAGCAGTTCCGCACGCCCGAAAGGCACTGAAGCTTTCTTT.

The chain employs TRBV5-1 and TRBJ2-7; tentative D call: TRBD1 (5 bases). CDR1 and CDR2 (germline): SGHRS, YFSETQ. The CDR3 is made up of 15 amino acids. Trimming removed 0 bases from V and 3 bases from J, with 13 bases in between. CDR3 residues: CASSLAARVNYEQYF. DNA of the CDR3: TGCGCCAGCAGCTTGGCCGCCAGGGTAAACTACGAGCAGTACTTC.

This clonotype came up a few times. J is TRBJ2-3 and V is TRBV4-1; the match to TRBD1 covers 8 bases. The CDR3 extends over 14 amino acids. With 5 bases clipped from V and 4 bases from J, the junction kept 5 bases outside the gene matches. Germline V CDR1 and CDR2: MGHRA, YSYEKL. Here the CDR3 DNA reads TGCGCCAGCAGCATACGACAGGGGTCAGATACGCAGTATTTT. Protein product: CASSIRQGSDTQYF.

The genes are TRBV29-1 and TRBJ2-5; D unclear. The germline CDR1 and CDR2 sequences are SQVTM and ANQGSEA. The CDR3 contains 11 residues. V was cut by 6 bases and J by 0 bases, with 5 bases left in between. The CDR3 DNA reads as TGCAGCGTGGTGAACCAAGAGACCCAGTACTTC. This translates into CSVVNQETQYF.

The chain carries TRBV29-1 and TRBJ2-1, with 8 bases fitting TRBD2. J gave up 6 bases and V 3 bases, and 7 bases lay outside the gene matches. The V gene's germline CDR1 is SQVTM and CDR2 ANQGSEA. The CDR3 is made up of 14 amino acids. CDR3 loop: CSVETAGEGNEQFF. DNA of the CDR3: TGCAGCGTTGAGACAGCGGGAGAGGGCAATGAGCAGTTCTTC.

The V and J genes are TRBV27 and TRBJ2-1, with D maybe TRBD2 (7 bases). V was clipped by 5 bases and J by 3 bases, with 17 bases between them. Germline CDR1 and CDR2: MNHEY and SMNVEV (reference sequence). This CDR3 has 16 amino acids. CDR3: CASSPRRGAIYNEQFF. CDR3 nucleotides: TGTGCCAGCAGTCCGCGTCGGGGGGCGATCTACAATGAGCAGTTCTTC.

This sequence joins TRBV20-1 and TRBJ2-1; a weak D match, TRBD2 (5 bases). TRBJ2-7 explains the end of the DNA better; the J call may be wrong. The CDR3 covers 15 residues. CDR1 DFQATT and CDR2 SNEGSKA come from the germline V gene (reference sequence). The CDR3 bases are TGCAGTGCTAGAGATATGGCTAGCTCCTACAATGAGCAGTACTTC. Encoded protein: CSARDMASSYNEQYF.

The gene calls are TRBV29-1 and TRBJ2-3; 8 bases line up with TRBD2. V was pared by 8 bases and J by 2 bases, with 6 bases of the junction left unmatched. The CDR3 totals 13 residues. Germline CDR1 SQVTM, CDR2 ANQGSEA. The CDR3 sequence: CSTASGFTDTQYF. The CDR3 nucleotides are TGCAGCACCGCTAGCGGGTTCACAGATACGCAGTATTTT.

V and J are TRBV6-1 and TRBJ2-7; D may be TRBD1 or TRBD2 (6 bases each). V lost 2 bases and J lost 3, with 17 bases in between. Germline assignment: CDR1 MNHNS and CDR2 SASEGT. CDR3 size: 16 residues. In DNA form, the CDR3 reads TGTGCCAGCAGTGAACTGAGGGGGGTCATTCACTACGAGCAGTACTTC. Translating gives CASSELRGVIHYEQYF.

This clonotype was counted a single time. This chain uses TRBV2 with TRBJ1-1; 7 nucleotides match TRBD1. J lost 6 bases, V lost 6 bases, and 10 bases had no gene match. The CDR3 has 14 amino acids. Germline CDR1 and CDR2: SNHLY and FYNNEI. The CDR3 coding sequence is TGTGCCAGCAGCTTGACAGGGTTCGGTTCTGAAGCTTTCTTT. Protein: CASSLTGFGSEAFF.

The sample holds a few counts of this clonotype. The V gene is TRBV15, the J gene TRBJ2-5; TRBD1 is a possible D gene (6 bases). The germline V and J ends were trimmed by 0 bases and 5 bases, with 13 bases remaining between them. From germline, CDR1 is LNHNV and CDR2 YYDKDF (reference sequence). There are 15 residues in the CDR3. The chain's CDR3 is CATSRDDRTGETQYF. The CDR3 DNA reads as TGTGCCACCAGCAGAGATGACAGGACCGGGGAGACCCAGTACTTC.